Below are 18 T cell receptor beta chains sequenced from a single sample in a study of T cell responses to AZD1222 COVID-19 vaccine. This table comes from immunoSEQ multiplex PCR, and its TCRdb copy is limited to in-frame clones, with some not included. Of some 130,000 clones in the sample, around 84% were seen once. Material: peripheral blood, obtained on day 0 of AZD1222 vaccination. The source of these receptors is an adult in good health.

The rearrangement uses TRBV19 and TRBJ1-4; tentative D call: TRBD1 (6 bases). Trimming took off 1 base at V and 5 bases at J, with 8 bases between the two ends. CDR3 size: 14 residues. The germline CDR1 and CDR2 sequences are LNHDA and SQIVND (reference sequence). CDR3 sequence (DNA): TGTGCCAGTAGTATAGGGCAGGGGAATGAAAAACTGTTTTTT. Amino acid sequence: CASSIGQGNEKLFF.

The rearrangement uses TRBV6-5 and TRBJ1-1, with D perhaps matching TRBD1 (5 bases). Germline V gene lookup returns CDR1 MNHEY and CDR2 SVGAGI. The ends were cut back, 5 bases at V and 7 bases at J, with 17 bases in the middle. The CDR3 is made up of 14 amino acids. CDR3 loop: CASSRGGEGSEAFF. The CDR3 DNA is TGTGCCAGCAGTCGGGGGGGGGAGGGAAGTGAAGCTTTCTTT.

This clone appeared a few times. The chain recombines TRBV9 with TRBJ1-3, with 9 bases matching TRBD1. The CDR3 length is 22 residues. From germline, CDR1 is SGDLS and CDR2 YYNGEE. V was pared by 2 bases and J by 0 bases, with 21 bases of the junction left unmatched. In DNA, the CDR3 is TGTGCCAGCAGCGTTGCCTTGCCGCACGTGGACAGGGGTTCTCTCTCTGGAAACACCATATATTTT. It translates to CASSVALPHVDRGSLSGNTIYF.

The CDR3 DNA reads TGTGCCAGCTCACCTCCGACTAGCGGGGCCTACAATGAGCAGTTCTTC. Its translation is CASSPPTSGAYNEQFF. The chain couples TRBV18 to TRBJ2-1, with 11 bases matching TRBD2. CDR1 is KGHSH, CDR2 LQKENI, per germline. V lost 3 bases, J lost 2 bases, and 3 bases stayed unmatched. The CDR3 runs 16 residues.

The genes are TRBV4-1 and TRBJ1-3, with 7 bases aligning to TRBD1. CDR1 is MGHRA and CDR2 is YSYEKL in the germline V gene. The J segment lost 4 bases and the V segment lost 6 bases, leaving 9 bases of the junction unmatched. The CDR3 has 15 amino acids. CDR3 sequence: CASRGQENSGNTIYF. The DNA of the CDR3 is TGCGCCAGCAGAGGACAGGAGAATTCCGGAAACACCATATATTTT.

This chain links TRBV28 with TRBJ2-7, with D possibly being TRBD2 (5 bases). Germline CDR1 and CDR2: MDHEN and SYDVKM. The germline V and J ends were trimmed by 5 bases and 5 bases, with 10 bases remaining between them. The CDR3 runs to 12 residues. DNA of the CDR3: TGTGCCAGCAGTCCCGGGATGGACGAGCAGTACTTC. It encodes CASSPGMDEQYF.

This chain joins TRBV3-1 (or the pseudogene TRBV3-2) and TRBJ2-4, with TRBD2 as a possible D gene (7 bases). This CDR3 region has 19 residues. Germline lookup yields CDR1 LGHDT and CDR2 YNNKEL (reference sequence). V was pared by 0 bases and J by 0 bases, with 18 bases between. For the CDR3, the DNA is TGTGCCAGCAGCCAAGATCGAGGGGGGGCAAAGAGAGCCAAAAACATTCAGTACTTC. Protein: CASSQDRGGAKRAKNIQYF.

The chain recombines TRBV27 with TRBJ2-5, with TRBD2 identical over 7 bases. CDR3 length: 15 amino acids. The germline V gene has CDR1 MNHEY and CDR2 SMNVEV (reference sequence). DNA for the CDR3: TGTGCGGTAGGGAGAGCGGGGAAAAACCAGCAGACCCAGTACTTC. Translated: CAVGRAGKNQQTQYF.

In this sample, this clone turned up once. The rearrangement joins TRBV6-5 to TRBJ1-2; 7 positions match TRBD1. The CDR3 has 15 residues. Per germline, CDR1 MNHEY and CDR2 SVGAGI. J gave up 8 bases and V 6 bases, and 15 bases lay outside the gene matches. CDR3 nucleotides: TGTGCCAGCAGCTCCCGCCCAGACAGGGTATACGGCTACACCTTC. This sequence encodes CASSSRPDRVYGYTF.

The genes are TRBV18 and TRBJ2-3; weak D call: TRBD1 (5 bases). This CDR3 is built from 15 residues. CDR1 KGHSH and CDR2 LQKENI come from the germline V gene. The V gene lost 2 bases and the J gene lost 6 bases, with 15 bases spanning the gap. The CDR3 DNA follows: TGTGCCAGCTCACCAGGCCCAGGGCGCGACGATACGCAGTATTTT. Amino acids: CASSPGPGRDDTQYF.

V is TRBV6-5 and J is TRBJ1-3; D is unclear. Germline V lookup: CDR1 MNHEY, CDR2 SVGAGI. Trimming cost V 4 bases and J 0 bases, with 10 bases left between them. The CDR3 is 15 residues long. The CDR3 nucleotides are TGTGCCAGCAGTTTTCGGTCGACCTCTGGAAACACCATATATTTT. This codes for CASSFRSTSGNTIYF.

The chain is built from TRBV29-1 and TRBJ2-2; no clear D gene. CDR3 length equals 15 residues. Germline V gene lookup returns CDR1 SQVTM and CDR2 ANQGSEA. V dropped 3 bases and J dropped 0 bases, with 11 bases sitting between them. In DNA form, the CDR3 reads TGCAGCGTTGAGGTGGGATTATCGAACACCGGGGAGCTGTTTTTT. This codes for CSVEVGLSNTGELFF.

The V and J genes are TRBV5-1 and TRBJ1-1; D may be TRBD1 (5 bases). V was shortened by 7 bases and J by 1 base, with 17 bases between the two germline ends. The germline CDR1 and CDR2 sequences are SGHRS and YFSETQ. There are 15 residues in the CDR3. CDR3 residues: CASARGTHGNTEAFF. CDR3 in DNA: TGCGCCAGCGCGCGGGGGACGCATGGGAACACTGAAGCTTTCTTT.

This sequence joins TRBV7-9 and TRBJ1-2; perhaps TRBD1 as D (5 bases). CDR3 length: 14 residues. Germline V gives CDR1 SEHNR, CDR2 FQNEAQ (reference sequence). V lost 5 bases to trimming and J lost 2 bases, with 12 bases between them. The DNA for the CDR3 is TGTGCCAGCAGCCTCCCGGGGCAGAACTATGGCTACACCTTC. It encodes CASSLPGQNYGYTF.

J is TRBJ2-1 and V is TRBV7-3; a weak D match, TRBD2 (5 bases). Germline loops: CDR1 SGHTA, CDR2 FQGTGA. Trimming left V 2 bases short and J 0 bases short, with 11 bases between. This CDR3 contains 16 residues. The CDR3 DNA is TGTGCCAGCAGCTTATCCCAAGGGAGCTCCTACAATGAGCAGTTCTTC. It codes for CASSLSQGSSYNEQFF.

This clone was found once. The rearrangement links TRBV5-4 to TRBJ2-1; possible D gene TRBD1, 6 bases. This CDR3 spans 15 amino acids. Germline V CDR1 and CDR2: SGHNT, YYREEE (reference sequence). The germline V and J ends were trimmed by 0 bases and 5 bases, with 12 bases remaining between them. The CDR3 sequence is CASSLGYGQHNEQFF. The CDR3 coding sequence is TGTGCCAGCAGCTTGGGTTACGGACAGCACAATGAGCAGTTCTTC. The full variable domain, rest sourced from reference TRBV5-4 and TRBJ2-1, is ETGVTQSPTHLIKTRGQQVTLRCSSQSGHNTVSWYQQALGQGPQFIFQYYREEENGRGNFPPRFSGLQFPNYSSELNVNALELDDSALYLCASSLGYGQHNEQFFGPGTRLTVL.

The rearrangement joins TRBV13 to TRBJ2-7, with 7 bases aligning to TRBD1. After removal of 4 bases from V and 6 bases from J, the junction contained 15 bases not matched to a gene. The CDR3 extends over 16 amino acids. Germline CDR1 reads PRHDT; CDR2 reads FYEKMQ (reference sequence). CDR3 residues: CASSSSSRVRQGEQYF. The CDR3 DNA reads TGTGCCAGCAGCTCCTCGTCCAGGGTTAGACAGGGCGAGCAGTACTTC. Supplemented by reference TRBV13 and TRBJ2-7, the full variable domain reads AAGVIQSPRHLIKEKRETATLKCYPIPRHDTVYWYQQGPGQDPQFLISFYEKMQSDKGSIPDRFSAQQFSDYHSELNMSSLELGDSALYFCASSSSSRVRQGEQYFGPGTRLTVT.

This rearrangement joins TRBV30 to TRBJ1-4; D is uncertain. V lost 3 bases to trimming and J lost 5 bases, with 7 bases between them. This CDR3 comprises 12 residues. Germline assignment: CDR1 GTSNPN and CDR2 SVGIG (reference sequence). The CDR3 reads CAWSSQNEKLFF. DNA of the CDR3: TGTGCCTGGAGCAGCCAAAATGAAAAACTGTTTTTT. Combining the CDR3 with reference TRBV30 and TRBJ1-4 gives the whole variable domain SQTIHQWPATLVQPVGSPLSLECTVEGTSNPNLYWYRQAAGRGLQLLFYSVGIGQISSEVPQNLSASRPQDRQFILSSKKLLLSDSGFYLCAWSSQNEKLFFGSGTQLSVL.